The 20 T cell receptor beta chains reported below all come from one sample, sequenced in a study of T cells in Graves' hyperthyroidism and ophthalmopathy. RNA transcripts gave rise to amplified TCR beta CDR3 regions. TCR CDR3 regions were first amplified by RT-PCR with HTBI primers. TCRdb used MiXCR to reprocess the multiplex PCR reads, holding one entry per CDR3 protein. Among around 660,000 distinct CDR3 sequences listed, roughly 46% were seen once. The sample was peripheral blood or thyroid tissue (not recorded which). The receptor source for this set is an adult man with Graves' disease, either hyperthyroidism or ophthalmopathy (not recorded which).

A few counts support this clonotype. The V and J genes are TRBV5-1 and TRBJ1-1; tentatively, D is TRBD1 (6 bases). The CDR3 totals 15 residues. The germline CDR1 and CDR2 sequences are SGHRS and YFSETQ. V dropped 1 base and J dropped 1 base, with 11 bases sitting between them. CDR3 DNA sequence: TGCGCCAGCAGCTTGATGGGGGCTGCGAACACTGAAGCTTTCTTT. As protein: CASSLMGAANTEAFF.

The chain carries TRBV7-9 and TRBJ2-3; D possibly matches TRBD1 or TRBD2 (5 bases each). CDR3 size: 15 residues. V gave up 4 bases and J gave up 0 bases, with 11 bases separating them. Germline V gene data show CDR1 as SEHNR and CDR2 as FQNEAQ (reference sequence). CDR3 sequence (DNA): TGTGCCAGCAGCTACGACGGGGCTAGCACAGATACGCAGTATTTT. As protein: CASSYDGASTDTQYF.

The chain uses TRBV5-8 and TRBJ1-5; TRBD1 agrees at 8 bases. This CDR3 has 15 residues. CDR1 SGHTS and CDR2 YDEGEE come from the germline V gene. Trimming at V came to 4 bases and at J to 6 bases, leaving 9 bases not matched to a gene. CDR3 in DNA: TGTGCCAGCAGCGACGACAGGGGTGTAAGTCAGCCCCAGCATTTT. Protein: CASSDDRGVSQPQHF.

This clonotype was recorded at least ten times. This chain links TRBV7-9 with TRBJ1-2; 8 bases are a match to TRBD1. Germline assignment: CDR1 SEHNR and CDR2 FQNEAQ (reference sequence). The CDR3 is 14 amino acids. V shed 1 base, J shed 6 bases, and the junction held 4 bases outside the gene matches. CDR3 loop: CASSLGTGTNGYTF. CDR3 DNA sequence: TGTGCCAGCAGCTTAGGGACAGGGACTAATGGCTACACCTTC.

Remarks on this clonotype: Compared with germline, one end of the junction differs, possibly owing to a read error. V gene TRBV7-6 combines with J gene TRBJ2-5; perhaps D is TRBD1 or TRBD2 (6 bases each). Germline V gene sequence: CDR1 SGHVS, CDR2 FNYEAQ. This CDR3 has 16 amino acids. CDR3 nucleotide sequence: TGCGCCAGCAGTCCTGGAGGGGACACCTTCCAAGAGACCCAGTACTTC. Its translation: CASSPGGDTFQETQYF.

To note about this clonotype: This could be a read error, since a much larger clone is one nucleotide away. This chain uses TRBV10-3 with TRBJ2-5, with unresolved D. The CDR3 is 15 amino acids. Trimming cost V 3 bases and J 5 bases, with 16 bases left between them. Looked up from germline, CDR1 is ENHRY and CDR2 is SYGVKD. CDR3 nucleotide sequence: TGTGCCATCAGTGAACAGCCCACCACCGGGGAGACCCAGTACTTC. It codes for CAISEQPTTGETQYF.

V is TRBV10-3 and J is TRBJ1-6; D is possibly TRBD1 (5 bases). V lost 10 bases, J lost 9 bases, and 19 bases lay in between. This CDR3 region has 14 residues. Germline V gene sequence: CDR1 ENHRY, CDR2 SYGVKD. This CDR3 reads CASTLGTVGSPLHF. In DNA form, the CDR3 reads TGTGCCAGCACGTTGGGGACCGTCGGTTCACCCCTCCACTTT.

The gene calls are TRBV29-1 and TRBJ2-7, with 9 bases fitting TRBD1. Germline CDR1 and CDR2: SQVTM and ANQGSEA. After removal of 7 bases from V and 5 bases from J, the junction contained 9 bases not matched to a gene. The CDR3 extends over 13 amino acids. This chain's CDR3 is CSAYLTGGDEQYF. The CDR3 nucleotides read TGCAGCGCATACTTGACAGGGGGGGACGAGCAGTACTTC.

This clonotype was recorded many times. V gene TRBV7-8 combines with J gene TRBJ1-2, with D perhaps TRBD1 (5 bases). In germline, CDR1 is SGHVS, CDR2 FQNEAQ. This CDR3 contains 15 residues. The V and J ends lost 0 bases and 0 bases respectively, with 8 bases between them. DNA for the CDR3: TGTGCCAGCAGCTTAGCCGTGGGGCCTAACTATGGCTACACCTTC. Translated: CASSLAVGPNYGYTF.

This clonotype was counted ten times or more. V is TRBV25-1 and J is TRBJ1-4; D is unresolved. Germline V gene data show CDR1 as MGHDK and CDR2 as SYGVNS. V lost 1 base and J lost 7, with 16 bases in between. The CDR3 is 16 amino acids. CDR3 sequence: CASSELVDPVSEKLFF. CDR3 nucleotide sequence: TGTGCCAGCAGTGAATTGGTAGACCCAGTTTCTGAAAAACTGTTTTTT.

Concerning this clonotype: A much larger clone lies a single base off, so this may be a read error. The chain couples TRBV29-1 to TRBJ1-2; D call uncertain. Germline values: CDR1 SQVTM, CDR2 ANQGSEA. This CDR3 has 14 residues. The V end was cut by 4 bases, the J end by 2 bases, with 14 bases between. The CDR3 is CSVVPKVRNYGYTF. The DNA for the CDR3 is TGCAGCGTTGTCCCCAAAGTACGCAACTATGGCTACACCTTC.

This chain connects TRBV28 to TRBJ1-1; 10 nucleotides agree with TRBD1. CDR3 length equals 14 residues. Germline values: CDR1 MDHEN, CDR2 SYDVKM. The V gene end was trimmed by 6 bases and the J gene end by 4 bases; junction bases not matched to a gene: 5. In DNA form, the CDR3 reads TGTGCCAGCAGGGGACAGGGGAGTAGCACTGAAGCTTTCTTT. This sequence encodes CASRGQGSSTEAFF.

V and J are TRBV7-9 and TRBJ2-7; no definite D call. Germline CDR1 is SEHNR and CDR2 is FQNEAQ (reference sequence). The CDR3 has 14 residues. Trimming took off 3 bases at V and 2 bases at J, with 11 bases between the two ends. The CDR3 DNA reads TGTGCCAGCAGCTTGCGTCAGGTACCCTACGAGCAGTACTTC. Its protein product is CASSLRQVPYEQYF.

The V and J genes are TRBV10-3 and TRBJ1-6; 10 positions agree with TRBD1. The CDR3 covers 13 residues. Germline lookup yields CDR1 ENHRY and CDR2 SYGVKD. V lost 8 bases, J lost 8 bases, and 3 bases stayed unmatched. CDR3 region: CAIRGQGDSPLHF. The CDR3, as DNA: TGTGCCATCCGCGGACAGGGGGATTCACCCCTCCACTTT.

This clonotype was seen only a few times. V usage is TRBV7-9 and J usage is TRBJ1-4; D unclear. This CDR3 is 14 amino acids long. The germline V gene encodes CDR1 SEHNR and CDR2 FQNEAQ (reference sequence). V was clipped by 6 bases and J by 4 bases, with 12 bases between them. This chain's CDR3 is CASSRGWNNEKLFF. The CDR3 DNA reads TGTGCCAGCAGTCGCGGGTGGAATAATGAAAAACTGTTTTTT.

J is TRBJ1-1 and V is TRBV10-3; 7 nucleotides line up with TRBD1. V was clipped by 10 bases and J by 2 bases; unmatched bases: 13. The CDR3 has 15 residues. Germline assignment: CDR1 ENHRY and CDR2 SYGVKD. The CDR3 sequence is CATIQGGGKNTEAFF. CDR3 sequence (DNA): TGTGCCACTATCCAGGGGGGGGGAAAAAACACTGAAGCTTTCTTT.

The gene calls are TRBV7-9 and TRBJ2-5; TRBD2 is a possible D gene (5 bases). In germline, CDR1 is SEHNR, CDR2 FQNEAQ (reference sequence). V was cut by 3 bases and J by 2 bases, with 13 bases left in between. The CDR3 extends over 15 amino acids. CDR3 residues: CASSFEGKRQETQYF. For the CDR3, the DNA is TGTGCCAGCAGCTTTGAGGGCAAACGGCAAGAGACCCAGTACTTC.

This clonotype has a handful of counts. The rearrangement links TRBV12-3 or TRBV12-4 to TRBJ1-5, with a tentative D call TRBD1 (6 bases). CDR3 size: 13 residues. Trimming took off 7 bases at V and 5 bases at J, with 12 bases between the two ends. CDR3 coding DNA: TGTGCCAGCAAGGGGGGACGGTATCAGCCCCAGCATTTT. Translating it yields CASKGGRYQPQHF.

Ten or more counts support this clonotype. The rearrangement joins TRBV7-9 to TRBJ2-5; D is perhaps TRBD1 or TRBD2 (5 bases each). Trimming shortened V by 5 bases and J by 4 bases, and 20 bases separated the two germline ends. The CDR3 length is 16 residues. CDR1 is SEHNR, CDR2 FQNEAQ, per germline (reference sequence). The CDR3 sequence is CASSADRGLQPETQYF. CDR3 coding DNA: TGTGCCAGCAGCGCGGACCGGGGCCTACAACCAGAGACCCAGTACTTC. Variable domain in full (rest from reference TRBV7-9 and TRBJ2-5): DTGVSQNPRHKITKRGQNVTFRCDPISEHNRLYWYRQTLGQGPEFLTYFQNEAQLEKSRLLSDRFSAERPKGSFSTLEIQRTEQGDSAMYLCASSADRGLQPETQYFGPGTRLLVL.

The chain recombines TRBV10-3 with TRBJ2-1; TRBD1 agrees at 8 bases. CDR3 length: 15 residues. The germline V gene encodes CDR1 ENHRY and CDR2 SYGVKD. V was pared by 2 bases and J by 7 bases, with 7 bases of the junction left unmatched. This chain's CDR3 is CAISEISDRDNEQFF. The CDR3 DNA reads TGTGCCATCAGTGAGATTTCGGACAGGGATAATGAGCAGTTCTTC.